The rows below give T cell receptor beta chains drawn from one sample of a study of neoadjuvant anti-PD-1 for oral cavity cancer. Assay used: immunoSEQ multiplex PCR; TCRdb lists only in-frame clones, some missing. Of approximately 7,600 clones listed, 53% are singletons. The sample in question was tumor tissue, obtained before nivolumab (anti-PD-1) treatment. These receptors originate from a person aged 35-80 years with oral cavity squamous cell carcinoma. Both conserved end residues are part of each CDR3. Fields, in order: D gene, V gene, J gene, clone size, CDR3 protein, CDR3 DNA. A D gene is named only where the DNA matches it firmly. The listing skips clone size in some rows; elsewhere it reads once, few, many or a size class.

d_gene: -; v_gene: TRBV10-3; j_gene: TRBJ1-4; abundance: few; CDR3aa: CAISGGNYEKLFF; CDR3nt: TGTGCCATCAGTGGGGGAAATTACGAAAAACTGTTTTTT
d_gene: TRBD1; v_gene: TRBV6-6; j_gene: TRBJ1-2; abundance: -; CDR3aa: CASSRQGLHGYTF; CDR3nt: TGTGCCAGCAGTCGACAGGGTTTGCATGGCTACACCTTC
d_gene: TRBD1; v_gene: TRBV11-3; j_gene: TRBJ1-1; abundance: -; CDR3aa: CASSLGGTGLNTEAFF; CDR3nt: TGTGCCAGCAGCTTAGGCGGGACAGGGCTGAACACTGAAGCTTTCTTT
d_gene: TRBD1; v_gene: TRBV9; j_gene: TRBJ2-7; abundance: -; CDR3aa: CASSSGQGVPSPLEQYF; CDR3nt: TGTGCCAGCAGCTCCGGACAGGGGGTGCCCTCCCCCCTCGAGCAGTACTTC
d_gene: -; v_gene: TRBV28; j_gene: TRBJ2-3; abundance: -; CDR3aa: CASSPRRVTDTQYF; CDR3nt: TGTGCCAGCAGTCCCAGGAGGGTCACAGATACGCAGTATTTT
d_gene: -; v_gene: TRBV11-3; j_gene: TRBJ2-7; abundance: -; CDR3aa: CASSWGDSGEQYF; CDR3nt: TGTGCCAGCAGCTGGGGCGACTCGGGCGAGCAGTACTTC
d_gene: -; v_gene: TRBV11-3; j_gene: TRBJ2-7; abundance: -; CDR3aa: CASSFGTWGTYEQYF; CDR3nt: TGTGCCAGCAGCTTCGGGACATGGGGGACCTACGAGCAGTACTTC
d_gene: TRBD2; v_gene: TRBV25-1; j_gene: TRBJ2-2; abundance: -; CDR3aa: CASRLAGVAGELFF; CDR3nt: TGTGCCAGCCGCCTAGCGGGAGTAGCCGGGGAGCTGTTTTTT
d_gene: TRBD2; v_gene: TRBV4-1; j_gene: TRBJ2-7; abundance: -; CDR3aa: CASSLTVGGGTYEQYF; CDR3nt: TGCGCCAGCAGTCTAACCGTGGGCGGGGGGACTTACGAGCAGTACTTC
d_gene: TRBD1; v_gene: TRBV19; j_gene: TRBJ1-1; abundance: -; CDR3aa: CASSGQMGQGTTEAFF; CDR3nt: TGTGCCAGTAGTGGCCAGATGGGACAGGGGACCACTGAAGCTTTCTTT
d_gene: -; v_gene: TRBV9; j_gene: TRBJ2-3; abundance: few; CDR3aa: CASSVGVYSTDTQYF; CDR3nt: TGTGCCAGCAGCGTAGGGGTCTATAGCACAGATACGCAGTATTTT
d_gene: -; v_gene: TRBV28; j_gene: TRBJ2-3; abundance: few; CDR3aa: CASSPAAKTSTDTQYF; CDR3nt: TGTGCCAGCAGTCCCGCGGCTAAAACCAGCACAGATACGCAGTATTTT
d_gene: TRBD1; v_gene: TRBV19; j_gene: TRBJ1-2; abundance: -; CDR3aa: CASSKDRGRYGYTF; CDR3nt: TGTGCCAGTAGTAAGGACAGGGGACGCTATGGCTACACCTTC
d_gene: TRBD1; v_gene: TRBV7-9; j_gene: TRBJ2-1; abundance: -; CDR3aa: CASSPTTGWDEQFF; CDR3nt: TGTGCCAGCAGCCCAACGACAGGGTGGGATGAGCAGTTCTTC
d_gene: -; v_gene: TRBV10-2; j_gene: TRBJ2-5; abundance: medium-sized; CDR3aa: CASMRAVQQETQYF; CDR3nt: TGCGCCAGCATGAGGGCCGTTCAACAAGAGACCCAGTACTTC
d_gene: -; v_gene: TRBV4-1; j_gene: TRBJ2-5; abundance: few; CDR3aa: CASSQAPAESQETQYF; CDR3nt: TGCGCCAGCAGCCAAGCGCCAGCGGAAAGCCAAGAGACCCAGTACTTC
d_gene: TRBD2; v_gene: TRBV19; j_gene: TRBJ2-7; abundance: -; CDR3aa: CASSIGERETYEQYF; CDR3nt: TGTGCCAGTAGTATCGGTGAGCGGGAGACCTACGAGCAGTACTTC
d_gene: TRBD1; v_gene: TRBV19; j_gene: TRBJ1-2; abundance: -; CDR3aa: CASNEDRGSYGYTF; CDR3nt: TGTGCCAGTAATGAGGACAGGGGAAGCTATGGCTACACCTTC
d_gene: -; v_gene: TRBV28; j_gene: TRBJ2-5; abundance: few; CDR3aa: CASKLDIAETQYF; CDR3nt: TGTGCCAGCAAACTGGACATTGCGGAGACCCAGTACTTC
d_gene: TRBD1; v_gene: TRBV7-2; j_gene: TRBJ1-2; abundance: -; CDR3aa: CASSLAGQNVNYGYTF; CDR3nt: TGTGCCAGCAGCTTGGCGGGACAGAACGTTAACTATGGCTACACCTTC
d_gene: -; v_gene: TRBV5-6; j_gene: TRBJ1-1; abundance: -; CDR3aa: CASSLAGNTEAFF; CDR3nt: TGTGCCAGCAGCTTGGCGGGGAACACTGAAGCTTTCTTT
d_gene: TRBD1; v_gene: TRBV6-4; j_gene: TRBJ2-1; abundance: -; CDR3aa: CASRRAGDRGGNEQFF; CDR3nt: TGTGCCAGCAGGCGAGCTGGGGACAGGGGGGGGAATGAGCAGTTCTTC
d_gene: -; v_gene: TRBV6-4; j_gene: TRBJ2-5; abundance: -; CDR3aa: CASSETEMYREVQETQYF; CDR3nt: TGTGCCAGCAGTGAAACGGAGATGTACAGGGAAGTTCAAGAGACCCAGTACTTC
d_gene: -; v_gene: TRBV7-9; j_gene: TRBJ2-5; abundance: few; CDR3aa: CASSQFGETQYF; CDR3nt: TGTGCCAGCAGCCAATTCGGGGAGACCCAGTACTTC
d_gene: -; v_gene: TRBV5-1; j_gene: TRBJ2-7; abundance: -; CDR3aa: CASSLVGQGGSVEQYF; CDR3nt: TGCGCCAGCAGCTTGGTCGGGCAGGGGGGAAGTGTCGAGCAGTACTTC
d_gene: -; v_gene: TRBV4-1; j_gene: TRBJ2-3; abundance: -; CDR3aa: CASSQEVVDTQYF; CDR3nt: TGCGCCAGCAGCCAAGAGGTCGTCGATACGCAGTATTTT
d_gene: -; v_gene: TRBV19; j_gene: TRBJ2-5; abundance: -; CDR3aa: CASSRQGTETQYF; CDR3nt: TGTGCCAGTAGTCGGCAGGGGACAGAGACCCAGTACTTC
d_gene: TRBD2; v_gene: TRBV29-1; j_gene: TRBJ2-6; abundance: once; CDR3aa: CSVEDLGGSGANVLTF; CDR3nt: TGCAGCGTTGAAGATCTGGGGGGGTCTGGGGCCAACGTCCTGACTTTC
d_gene: -; v_gene: TRBV5-3; j_gene: TRBJ2-1; abundance: -; CDR3aa: CARSALDQDKEQFF; CDR3nt: TGTGCCAGAAGCGCCCTCGACCAGGACAAAGAGCAGTTCTTC
d_gene: -; v_gene: TRBV5-1; j_gene: TRBJ1-1; abundance: -; CDR3aa: CASSLGRGAMNTEAFF; CDR3nt: TGCGCCAGCAGCTTGGGTCGGGGCGCCATGAACACTGAAGCTTTCTTT
d_gene: TRBD2; v_gene: TRBV7-3; j_gene: TRBJ2-7; abundance: -; CDR3aa: CASSPGLAGGEQYF; CDR3nt: TGTGCCAGCAGCCCTGGACTAGCGGGAGGCGAGCAGTACTTC
d_gene: -; v_gene: TRBV6-5; j_gene: TRBJ2-7; abundance: few; CDR3aa: CASRQGDYEQYF; CDR3nt: TGTGCCAGCAGGCAAGGAGACTACGAGCAGTACTTC
d_gene: -; v_gene: TRBV29-1; j_gene: TRBJ2-3; abundance: -; CDR3aa: CSVQGRVTDTQYF; CDR3nt: TGCAGCGTACAGGGTCGGGTCACAGATACGCAGTATTTT
d_gene: -; v_gene: TRBV19; j_gene: TRBJ1-3; abundance: -; CDR3aa: CASSIDGRVSGNTIYF; CDR3nt: TGTGCCAGTAGTATTGACGGGAGAGTCTCTGGAAACACCATATATTTT
d_gene: -; v_gene: TRBV6-6; j_gene: TRBJ1-2; abundance: -; CDR3aa: CASSYSIVGLGYTF; CDR3nt: TGTGCCAGCAGTTACTCGATAGTTGGGCTAGGCTACACCTTC
d_gene: TRBD2; v_gene: TRBV4-2; j_gene: TRBJ2-7; abundance: large; CDR3aa: CASRELAGEYYEQYF; CDR3nt: TGTGCCAGCAGAGAACTAGCGGGAGAATACTACGAGCAGTACTTC
d_gene: -; v_gene: TRBV6-5; j_gene: TRBJ1-1; abundance: -; CDR3aa: CASRATGNTEAFF; CDR3nt: TGTGCCAGCAGAGCGACAGGGAACACTGAAGCTTTCTTT
d_gene: -; v_gene: TRBV6-1; j_gene: TRBJ2-5; abundance: once; CDR3aa: CASSPRQGETQYF; CDR3nt: TGTGCCAGCAGCCCCAGGCAGGGAGAGACCCAGTACTTC
d_gene: TRBD1; v_gene: TRBV6-5; j_gene: TRBJ1-5; abundance: -; CDR3aa: CASSPAGGDQPQHF; CDR3nt: TGTGCCAGCAGTCCCGCAGGGGGGGATCAGCCCCAGCATTTT
d_gene: TRBD2; v_gene: TRBV7-9; j_gene: TRBJ2-1; abundance: -; CDR3aa: CASSLSSGGYNEQFF; CDR3nt: TGTGCCAGCAGCTTATCTAGCGGGGGATACAATGAGCAGTTCTTC
d_gene: -; v_gene: TRBV5-6; j_gene: TRBJ2-5; abundance: medium-sized; CDR3aa: CASSTDPGETQYF; CDR3nt: TGTGCCAGCAGCACGGACCCGGGGGAGACCCAGTACTTC
d_gene: TRBD2; v_gene: TRBV11-2; j_gene: TRBJ2-5; abundance: -; CDR3aa: CASSWTSGSETQYF; CDR3nt: TGTGCCAGCAGTTGGACTAGCGGGAGTGAGACCCAGTACTTC
d_gene: TRBD1; v_gene: TRBV29-1; j_gene: TRBJ2-5; abundance: -; CDR3aa: CSVSQGTGAETQYF; CDR3nt: TGCAGCGTTTCTCAAGGGACAGGGGCAGAGACCCAGTACTTC
d_gene: TRBD2; v_gene: TRBV20-1; j_gene: TRBJ2-2; abundance: few; CDR3aa: CSSLAGGELFF; CDR3nt: TGCAGTTCCCTAGCGGGCGGGGAGCTGTTTTTT
d_gene: TRBD1; v_gene: TRBV28; j_gene: TRBJ2-1; abundance: few; CDR3aa: CASSYARGGNSYNEQFF; CDR3nt: TGTGCCAGCAGTTACGCTCGAGGGGGCAACTCCTACAATGAGCAGTTCTTC
d_gene: -; v_gene: TRBV6-6; j_gene: TRBJ2-1; abundance: -; CDR3aa: CASSPPPSGTQFF; CDR3nt: TGTGCCAGCAGTCCCCCGCCGTCGGGTACGCAGTTCTTC
d_gene: -; v_gene: TRBV6-5; j_gene: TRBJ1-2; abundance: -; CDR3aa: CASSQTGEHGYTF; CDR3nt: TGTGCCAGCAGTCAAACGGGGGAGCATGGCTACACCTTC
d_gene: TRBD1; v_gene: TRBV7-9; j_gene: TRBJ1-4; abundance: -; CDR3aa: CASSSGGTESVKLFF; CDR3nt: TGTGCCAGCAGCTCTGGAGGGACAGAATCCGTAAAACTGTTTTTT